The present entry profiles one TCR beta chain with its context. At one boundary the junction diverges from the germline segment, which might be a read error. The table came from immunoSEQ multiplex PCR; TCRdb's copy has only in-frame clones and leaves some out. The repertoire includes approximately 75,000 clones, more than 80% of them detected once, and less than 9% sits in the top ten. The record originates from a study of blood T cell repertoires in COVID-19. Study in general: The United States, Italy and Spain were the sources of the acute and convalescent COVID-19 samples. From T cells, B-cell-depleted T cells, or PBMCs came the material, which was cDNA or gDNA.

The CDR3 is 15 residues long. The germline gives CDR1 SGHVS, CDR2 FQNEAQ. This sequence was found in a human donor in a cohort sampled during active COVID-19. The V and J genes are TRBV7-8 and TRBJ1-1; tentative D call: TRBD1 (6 bases). The sample taken for sequencing was peripheral blood. Here the CDR3 DNA reads TGTGCCAGCAGCTTAGCGGGACACCTGAAAACTGAAGCTTTCTTT. Protein product: CASSLAGHLKTEAFF.